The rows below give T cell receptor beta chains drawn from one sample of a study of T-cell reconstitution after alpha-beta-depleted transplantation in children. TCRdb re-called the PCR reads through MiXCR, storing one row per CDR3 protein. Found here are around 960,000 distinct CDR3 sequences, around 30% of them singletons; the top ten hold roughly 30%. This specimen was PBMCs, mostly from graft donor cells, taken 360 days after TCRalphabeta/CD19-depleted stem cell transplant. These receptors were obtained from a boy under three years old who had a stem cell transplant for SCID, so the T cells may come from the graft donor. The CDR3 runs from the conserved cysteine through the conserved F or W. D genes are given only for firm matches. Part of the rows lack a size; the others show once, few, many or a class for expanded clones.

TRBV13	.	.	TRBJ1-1	CASSLPSTAEAFF	TGTGCCAGCAGCTTGCCTTCGACCGCTGAAGCTTTCTTT
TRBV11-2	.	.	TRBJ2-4	CASSSYRGGAKNIQYF	TGTGCCAGCAGCTCTTACAGGGGAGGCGCCAAAAACATTCAGTACTTC
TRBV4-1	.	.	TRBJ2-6	CASSQGPETVISGANVLTF	TGCGCCAGCAGCCAAGGGCCCGAGACAGTGATCTCTGGGGCCAACGTCCTGACTTTC
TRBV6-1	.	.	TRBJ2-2	CASRGTQPNTGELFF	TGTGCCAGCAGGGGGACTCAGCCCAACACCGGGGAGCTGTTTTTT
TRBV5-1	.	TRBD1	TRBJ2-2	CASSFFWGDRVQWNTGELFF	TGCGCCAGCAGCTTCTTCTGGGGGGACAGGGTACAGTGGAACACCGGGGAGCTGTTTTTT
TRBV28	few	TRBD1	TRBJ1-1	CASRPTGLPMNTEAFF	TGTGCCAGCAGACCGACAGGGCTCCCTATGAACACTGAAGCTTTCTTT
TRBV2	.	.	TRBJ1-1	CASSEDRWNTEAFF	TGTGCCAGCAGTGAAGACAGGTGGAACACTGAAGCTTTCTTT
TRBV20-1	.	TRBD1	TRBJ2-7	CSARGGTGKPYEQYF	TGCAGTGCTAGAGGCGGGACAGGGAAGCCCTACGAGCAGTACTTC
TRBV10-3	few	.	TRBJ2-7	CAISEAHEQYF	TGTGCCATCAGTGAAGCTCACGAGCAGTACTTC
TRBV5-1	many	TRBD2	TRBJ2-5	CASSWKGLVETQYF	TGCGCCAGCAGCTGGAAAGGACTAGTGGAGACCCAGTACTTC
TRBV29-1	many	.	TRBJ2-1	CSVEVGFLGNEQFF	TGCAGCGTTGAAGTCGGTTTTCTTGGGAATGAGCAGTTCTTC
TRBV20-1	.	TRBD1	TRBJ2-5	CSVGAGQGSPETQYF	TGCAGTGTCGGAGCAGGACAGGGATCTCCGGAGACCCAGTACTTC
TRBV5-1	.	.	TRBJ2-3	CASSLNFRNGGTDTQYF	TGCGCCAGCAGCTTGAATTTCCGGAATGGGGGAACAGATACGCAGTATTTT
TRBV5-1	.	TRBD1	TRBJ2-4	CASSSGQAPNIQYF	TGCGCCAGCAGCTCGGGACAGGCTCCGAACATTCAGTACTTC
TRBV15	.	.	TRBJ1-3	CATSRQIGGNTIYF	TGTGCCACCAGCCGACAGATCGGTGGAAACACCATATATTTT
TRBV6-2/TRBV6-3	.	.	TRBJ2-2	CASSYWGKRVTGELFF	TGTGCCAGCAGTTACTGGGGGAAGCGTGTGACCGGGGAGCTGTTTTTT
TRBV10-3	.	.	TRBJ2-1	CAISASARGDEQFF	TGTGCCATCAGTGCCAGCGCGAGGGGGGATGAGCAGTTCTTC
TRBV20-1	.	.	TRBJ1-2	CSASERQYGYTF	TGCAGTGCTAGCGAGAGACAGTATGGCTACACCTTC
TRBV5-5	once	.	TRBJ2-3	CASRRPGADTQYF	TGTGCCAGCCGACGACCGGGAGCAGATACGCAGTATTTT
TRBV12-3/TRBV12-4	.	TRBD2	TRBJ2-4	CASSPLSSGSPIQYF	TGTGCCAGCAGTCCCCTCTCTAGCGGCAGCCCAATTCAGTACTTC
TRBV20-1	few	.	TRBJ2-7	CSATTGGVNYEQYF	TGCAGTGCCACCACCGGAGGGGTAAACTACGAGCAGTACTTC
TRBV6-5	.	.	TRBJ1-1	CASSSSGAKAFF	TGTGCCAGCAGTTCGTCAGGGGCTAAAGCTTTCTTT
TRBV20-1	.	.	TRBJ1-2	CSANSADFGYGYTF	TGCAGTGCTAACTCGGCCGATTTCGGCTATGGCTACACCTTC